The 16 T cell receptor beta chains reported below all come from one sample, sequenced in a study of T cells expressing NK-cell markers (TCRdb year 2020). To prepare the library, 5' RACE was applied. Sequencing was carried out with an Illumina HiSeq 2000. One entry per CDR3 protein sequence results from the TCRdb reprocessing of the reads, with DNA left out. The record for this sample contains 200,000 to 300,000 distinct CDR3 sequences. The top ten constitute around 4.2% of the sample. Sequenced material: blood T cells: a sorted CD56 or NKG2C T cell subset, CD4+ or CD8+ T cells, or bulk PBMC T cells (not recorded which). The source is a woman between 18 and 69 years old in good health.

The J gene is TRBJ2-5, the V gene TRBV29-1; TCRdb's D call of TRBD1 is untestable without DNA. This CDR3 region has 13 residues. Germline-derived CDR1 and CDR2 are SQVTM and ANQGSEA. This chain's CDR3 is CSVFVGGSETQYF. The variable domain in full, completed from reference TRBV29-1 and TRBJ2-5, reads SAVISQKPSRDICQRGTSLTIQCQVDSQVTMMFWYRQQPGQSLTLIATANQGSEATYESGFVIDKFPISRPNLTFSTLTVSNMSPEDSSIYLCSVFVGGSETQYFGPGTRLLVL.

V and J are TRBV5-6 and TRBJ2-7; as DNA is missing, the TRBD1 call by TCRdb cannot be tested. Germline CDR1 is SGHDT and CDR2 is YYEEEE. The CDR3 sequence is 12 residues long. The CDR3 region is CASSRVSGEQYF.

The chain is built from TRBV7-2 and TRBJ1-6; with no DNA, the TCRdb D assignment of TRBD1 cannot be verified. CDR3 length: 14 amino acids. Looked up from germline, CDR1 is SGHTA and CDR2 is FQGNSA. CDR3 amino acids: CASSSIDRNSPLHF.

This chain links TRBV12-3 or TRBV12-4 with TRBJ1-2. This CDR3 contains 14 residues. This CDR3 is CASSFETASYGYTF.

This chain uses TRBV29-1 with TRBJ1-3; the D call from TCRdb, TRBD1, cannot be confirmed without DNA. Germline V gene lookup returns CDR1 SQVTM and CDR2 ANQGSEA. The CDR3 totals 12 residues. The CDR3 here is CSAWTGKNTIYF.

This CDR3 is CASSQGGNTEAFF. The chain is built from TRBV7-3 and TRBJ1-1. The germline CDR1 and CDR2 sequences are SGHTA and FQGTGA. The CDR3 is 13 residues long.

The chain uses TRBV10-3 and TRBJ2-1; TCRdb gives TRBD2 as the D gene, but with no DNA this cannot be confirmed. CDR3 length equals 17 residues. Germline CDR1 ENHRY, CDR2 SYGVKD. CDR3 loop: CAISESATSGSYNEQFF.

The rearrangement joins TRBV10-3 to TRBJ2-2. The CDR3 spans 17 residues. Germline-derived CDR1 and CDR2 are ENHRY and SYGVKD. The CDR3 sequence: CAISEGTSRLSGGELFF.

V is TRBV5-1 and J is TRBJ1-1; TCRdb proposes TRBD1, but this gene call is untestable without DNA. The CDR3 contains 14 residues. CDR1 and CDR2 (germline): SGHRS, YFSETQ. The CDR3 loop reads CASSLDGTNTEAFF.

The chain employs TRBV20-1 and TRBJ2-1; the TCRdb call, TRBD1, lacks DNA for checking. This CDR3 spans 15 amino acids. Looked up from germline, CDR1 is DFQATT and CDR2 is SNEGSKA (reference sequence). CDR3: CSAPWGQGAVNEQFF.

The V and J genes are TRBV28 and TRBJ2-3; the D call of TRBD1 rests on TCRdb alone, since no DNA is present to check it. This CDR3 comprises 15 residues. Germline V CDR1 and CDR2: MDHEN, SYDVKM. This CDR3 is CASSRPGGKADTQYF.

The chain couples TRBV12-3 or TRBV12-4 to TRBJ2-3; TCRdb lists TRBD2, though no DNA is available to test this call. This CDR3 is built from 15 residues. The CDR3 sequence: CASSPGLLLTDTQYF.

The chain recombines TRBV28 with TRBJ2-1; as DNA is missing, the TRBD2 call by TCRdb cannot be tested. The CDR3 extends over 16 amino acids. Per germline, CDR1 MDHEN and CDR2 SYDVKM. The CDR3 protein is CASSSWTSGTYNEQFF. The full variable domain, its missing parts supplied by reference TRBV28 and TRBJ2-1, is DVKVTQSSRYLVKRTGEKVFLECVQDMDHENMFWYRQDPGLGLRLIYFSYDVKMKEKGDIPEGYSVSREKKERFSLILESASTNQTSMYLCASSSWTSGTYNEQFFGPGTRLTVL.

V and J are TRBV30 and TRBJ1-5. The germline gives CDR1 GTSNPN, CDR2 SVGIG (reference sequence). The CDR3 runs to 13 residues. CDR3 in amino acids: CAWSQTPNQPQHF.

J is TRBJ1-3 and V is TRBV7-2. Germline values: CDR1 SGHTA, CDR2 FQGNSA. This CDR3 is 12 amino acids long. This CDR3 is CASSPFGNTIYF.

V is TRBV4-3 and J is TRBJ2-1; the TRBD1 assignment by TCRdb is unverifiable without DNA. Germline V gene lookup returns CDR1 LGHNA and CDR2 YSLEER. The CDR3 length is 18 residues. The CDR3 here is CASSQNVGRQATFGEQFF.